These 29 T cell receptor beta chains share one sample of origin, sequenced in a study of T cell responses to AZD1222 COVID-19 vaccine. The repertoire was sequenced with immunoSEQ multiplex PCR; TCRdb's copy has only in-frame clones and lacks some. The sample has more than 150,000 clones, 91% seen once; the top ten hold approximately 4.8%. Sequences were derived from peripheral blood, sampled on day 0 of AZD1222 vaccination. The receptors derive from an adult in good health.

For the CDR3, the DNA is TGTGCCAGCAGCCAAGCGACGAGGGGGCGGGACGGGGAGCTGTTTTTT. It codes for CASSQATRGRDGELFF. J is TRBJ2-2 and V is TRBV4-2; maybe TRBD1 (7 bases). CDR3 length equals 16 residues. Germline V gene sequence: CDR1 LGHNA, CDR2 YNFKEQ. V dropped 1 base and J dropped 7 bases, with 16 bases sitting between them.

This clone was seen a handful of times. This sequence joins TRBV10-1 and TRBJ2-1; 7 bases align to TRBD1. With 3 bases clipped from V and 6 bases from J, the junction kept 8 bases outside the gene matches. Germline V CDR1 and CDR2: WNHNN, SYGVQD (reference sequence). The CDR3 totals 15 residues. This chain's CDR3 is CASSEVTGVVNEQFF. The CDR3 bases are TGCGCCAGCAGTGAAGTTACAGGGGTGGTCAATGAGCAGTTCTTC.

The chain combines TRBV2 with TRBJ1-2; D is perhaps TRBD1 (5 bases). Germline V gives CDR1 SNHLY, CDR2 FYNNEI. The CDR3 runs to 15 residues. V was pared by 4 bases and J by 5 bases, with 17 bases between. The CDR3 sequence: CASSGDSRSLYGYTF. CDR3 sequence (DNA): TGTGCCAGCAGTGGCGACAGTCGTTCCCTTTATGGCTACACCTTC.

The rearrangement links TRBV5-1 to TRBJ1-6; a possible D gene is TRBD1 (6 bases). This CDR3 is 15 amino acids long. Trimming shortened V by 0 bases and J by 7 bases, and 11 bases separated the two germline ends. Germline lookup yields CDR1 SGHRS and CDR2 YFSETQ. The chain's CDR3 is CASSLEGQSNSPLHF. In DNA, the CDR3 is TGCGCCAGCAGCTTGGAGGGACAAAGCAATTCACCCCTCCACTTT.

The chain carries TRBV5-4 and TRBJ1-2; TRBD1 aligns across 7 bases. There are 13 residues in the CDR3. Germline V gives CDR1 SGHNT, CDR2 YYREEE (reference sequence). V was pared by 2 bases and J by 8 bases, with 6 bases of the junction left unmatched. The CDR3 region is CASSFVPDRGYTF. In nucleotides, the CDR3 is TGTGCCAGCAGCTTCGTTCCGGACAGGGGCTACACCTTC.

This clone was seen more than once but under ten times. This chain connects TRBV5-1 to TRBJ1-5; D is undetermined. The CDR3 spans 13 residues. The germline V gene has CDR1 SGHRS and CDR2 YFSETQ. Deletions cut 4 bases from V and 7 bases from J, with 12 bases between. CDR3 sequence: CASSPEFGQPQHF. As DNA, the CDR3 is TGCGCCAGCAGCCCGGAGTTCGGGCAGCCCCAGCATTTT.

V gene TRBV3-1 (or the pseudogene TRBV3-2) combines with J gene TRBJ2-7; 7 bases agree with TRBD1. Looked up from germline, CDR1 is LGHDT and CDR2 is YNNKEL (reference sequence). The CDR3 has 14 amino acids. V shed 0 bases and J 6 bases; nucleotides not matched to a gene: 5. The CDR3 nucleotides are TGTGCCAGCAGCCAAGAAAATAGGGGGCGCGAGCAGTACTTC. Encoded protein: CASSQENRGREQYF.

The genes are TRBV30 and TRBJ1-2; 8 nucleotides line up with TRBD1. This CDR3 region has 14 residues. CDR1 is GTSNPN, CDR2 SVGIG, per germline (reference sequence). Trimming cost V 1 base and J 5 bases; bases outside gene matches: 6. The CDR3 reads CAWSAYNRGYGYTF. Here the CDR3 DNA reads TGTGCCTGGAGTGCATACAACAGGGGGTATGGCTACACCTTC. Supplemented by reference TRBV30 and TRBJ1-2, the full variable domain reads SQTIHQWPATLVQPVGSPLSLECTVEGTSNPNLYWYRQAAGRGLQLLFYSVGIGQISSEVPQNLSASRPQDRQFILSSKKLLLSDSGFYLCAWSAYNRGYGYTFGSGTRLTVV.

This chain joins TRBV19 and TRBJ1-5; D call uncertain. This CDR3 contains 14 residues. Germline V gene lookup returns CDR1 LNHDA and CDR2 SQIVND (reference sequence). Trimming removed 3 bases at V and 4 bases at J, with 10 bases between. In DNA, the CDR3 is TGTGCCAGTAGTATCGGGATTACGAATCAGCCCCAGCATTTT. This gives the protein CASSIGITNQPQHF.

This chain uses TRBV6-1 with TRBJ2-3; 9 bases map to TRBD2. Germline V gene sequence: CDR1 MNHNS, CDR2 SASEGT. The trim removed 0 bases at V and 4 bases at J, leaving 8 bases unmatched. The CDR3 has 17 amino acids. The CDR3, as DNA: TGTGCCAGCAGTGAAGCGAGCGGCGGGAGGGCCCCAGATACGCAGTATTTT. This encodes CASSEASGGRAPDTQYF.

The CDR3 protein is CASSGDSIANYGYTF. The CDR3 bases are TGTGCCAGCAGCGGGGACAGCATAGCTAACTATGGCTACACCTTC. This sequence joins TRBV2 and TRBJ1-2, with 7 bases that match TRBD1. Germline lookup yields CDR1 SNHLY and CDR2 FYNNEI. V lost 6 bases and J lost 0; bases outside the gene matches: 7. This CDR3 has 15 amino acids.

V is TRBV5-4 and J is TRBJ1-2; D not resolved. The V and J ends lost 0 bases and 3 bases respectively, with 9 bases between them. This CDR3 region has 14 residues. CDR1 and CDR2 from the germline V gene are SGHNT and YYREEE (reference sequence). The CDR3 sequence: CASSLEGRDYGYTF. In DNA form, the CDR3 reads TGTGCCAGCAGCTTGGAGGGTCGCGACTATGGCTACACCTTC.

Here the CDR3 reads CASSKAGTSGSYEQYF. In DNA, the CDR3 is TGTGCCAGCAGCAAGGCCGGGACTAGCGGGTCCTACGAGCAGTACTTC. The rearrangement uses TRBV7-3 and TRBJ2-7; 12 bases agree with TRBD2. The CDR3 totals 16 residues. The trim removed 5 bases at V and 1 base at J, leaving 6 bases unmatched. The germline V gene has CDR1 SGHTA and CDR2 FQGTGA. Full variable domain (outside the CDR3, taken from reference TRBV7-3 and TRBJ2-7): GAGVSQTPSNKVTEKGKYVELRCDPISGHTALYWYRQSLGQGPEFLIYFQGTGAADDSGLPNDRFFAVRPEGSVSTLKIQRTERGDSAVYLCASSKAGTSGSYEQYFGPGTRLTVT.

This sequence joins TRBV28 and TRBJ1-4, with unresolved D. The CDR3 covers 12 residues. Per the germline V gene, CDR1 is MDHEN and CDR2 is SYDVKM. Trimming removed 5 bases at V and 8 bases at J, with 9 bases between. CDR3 sequence (DNA): TGTGCCAGCAGTCCGCGGACGGAAAAACTGTTTTTT. Translating it yields CASSPRTEKLFF.

The chain employs TRBV19 and TRBJ2-1; TRBD2 matches at 9 bases. The CDR3 length is 16 residues. Germline assignment: CDR1 LNHDA and CDR2 SQIVND (reference sequence). J was trimmed by 9 bases and V by 1 base; bases with no gene match: 10. The CDR3 nucleotides are TGTGCCAGTAGTATAGGAGTAGGCGGGAGGGGGCTTGAGCAGTTCTTC. The encoded protein is CASSIGVGGRGLEQFF. The full variable domain, completed using reference TRBV19 and TRBJ2-1, is DGGITQSPKYLFRKEGQNVTLSCEQNLNHDAMYWYRQDPGQGLRLIYYSQIVNDFQKGDIAEGYSVSREKKESFPLTVTSAQKNPTAFYLCASSIGVGGRGLEQFFGPGTRLTVL.

V usage is TRBV4-1 and J usage is TRBJ2-1; 7 bases agree with TRBD2. Per germline, CDR1 MGHRA and CDR2 YSYEKL. CDR3 length: 18 amino acids. J gave up 5 bases and V 1 base, and 14 bases lay outside the gene matches. In nucleotides, the CDR3 is TGCGCCAGCAGCCAAGGTAAGGCGAGGGGAGGGGATCACAATGAGCAGTTCTTC. This gives the protein CASSQGKARGGDHNEQFF.

The chain couples TRBV18 to TRBJ1-2; possible D gene TRBD1, 6 bases. Germline V gene sequence: CDR1 KGHSH, CDR2 LQKENI. The CDR3 spans 16 residues. V was pared by 3 bases and J by 6 bases, with 20 bases between. The chain's CDR3 is CASSPGQRGFTDGYTF. The CDR3 coding sequence is TGTGCCAGCTCACCCGGACAGAGGGGATTCACGGATGGCTACACCTTC.

CDR3 in DNA: TGTGCCAGCAGTTCCTTGGACAGGTTAGTTAACCGTGAAGCTTTCTTT. Its translation: CASSSLDRLVNREAFF. This chain links TRBV6-5 with TRBJ1-1; 7 positions match TRBD1. Germline CDR1 and CDR2: MNHEY and SVGAGI. J lost 7 bases, V lost 4 bases, and 15 bases had no gene match. The CDR3 has 16 amino acids.

The V and J genes are TRBV27 and TRBJ2-1; the match to TRBD2 covers 12 bases. The V segment lost 1 base and the J segment 8 bases; nucleotides outside the gene matches: 6. The length of the CDR3 is 16 residues. Germline V gene data show CDR1 as MNHEY and CDR2 as SMNVEV (reference sequence). In nucleotides, the CDR3 is TGTGCCAGCAGTTTATTAGGACTAGCGGGATACGATGAGCAGTTCTTC. Translation gives CASSLLGLAGYDEQFF.

The V gene is TRBV27, the J gene TRBJ2-7; 10 nucleotides match TRBD1. Germline loops: CDR1 MNHEY, CDR2 SMNVEV (reference sequence). Trimming cost V 6 bases and J 4 bases; bases outside gene matches: 12. The CDR3 sequence is 16 residues long. The CDR3 sequence: CASSITSGTGVYEQYF. The CDR3 bases are TGTGCCAGCAGCATAACCTCCGGGACAGGGGTATACGAGCAGTACTTC.

This clone was counted once. The V gene is TRBV7-8, the J gene TRBJ1-1, with D uncertain. V lost 3 bases and J 7 bases, leaving 9 bases between the germline ends. CDR3 length equals 12 residues. Germline V gene lookup returns CDR1 SGHVS and CDR2 FQNEAQ. DNA for the CDR3: TGTGCCAGCAGCTTCACAGTTCGTGAAGCTTTCTTT. Translating gives CASSFTVREAFF.

The chain joins TRBV2 to TRBJ2-2, with a weak D call TRBD2 (6 bases). V was clipped by 9 bases and J by 6 bases, with 17 bases between them. The CDR3 consists of 14 residues. Looked up from germline, CDR1 is SNHLY and CDR2 is FYNNEI. CDR3 sequence: CARQSSVGSGELFF. Written as DNA, the CDR3 is TGTGCCAGGCAATCTAGCGTCGGGTCCGGGGAGCTGTTTTTT.

V is TRBV21-1 and J is TRBJ1-3. TRBV21-1 is a listed pseudogene. There are 15 residues in the CDR3. CDR3 in amino acids: CASSKGVSFGNTIYF. DNA of the CDR3: TGTGCCAGCAGCAAAGGGGTCAGTTTTGGAAACACCATATATTTT.

The CDR3: CASSPPLSGAGRTDTQYF. Written as DNA, the CDR3 is TGTGCCAGCAGCCCCCCCCTTTCCGGGGCTGGCCGCACAGATACGCAGTATTTT. The rearrangement joins TRBV3-1 (or the pseudogene TRBV3-2) to TRBJ2-3; D assignment may be TRBD1 or TRBD2 (5 bases each). The V end lost 4 bases, the J end lost 1 base, and 21 bases lay between the germline ends. This CDR3 region has 18 residues. Germline V gives CDR1 LGHDT, CDR2 YNNKEL (reference sequence).

The gene calls are TRBV11-3 and TRBJ1-3; D unresolved. The CDR3 spans 13 residues. The germline V and J ends were trimmed by 3 bases and 7 bases, with 10 bases remaining between them. Germline V gives CDR1 SGHNT, CDR2 YENEEA. The CDR3 DNA reads TGTGCCAGCAGCTTTGGAAGGGCGAACACCATATATTTT. It encodes CASSFGRANTIYF.

The chain joins TRBV7-9 to TRBJ1-4; perhaps TRBD1 as D (6 bases). V was cut by 6 bases and J by 7 bases, with 15 bases left in between. There are 14 residues in the CDR3. The V gene's germline CDR1 is SEHNR and CDR2 FQNEAQ (reference sequence). The CDR3, as DNA: TGTGCCAGCAGTGACAGGTTTTCGGGTGAAAAACTGTTTTTT. As protein: CASSDRFSGEKLFF.

CDR3 nucleotides: TGTGCCAGCAGCTCCTCCCCCACTAGCGGGAGTTACGAGCAGTACTTC. Amino acid sequence: CASSSSPTSGSYEQYF. The V call is TRBV11-1, the J call TRBJ2-7, with 11 bases that match TRBD2. V shed 4 bases and J 4 bases; nucleotides not matched to a gene: 9. The CDR3 has 16 residues. Germline CDR1 reads SGHAT; CDR2 reads FQDESV (reference sequence).

The chain combines TRBV6-2 or TRBV6-3 with TRBJ1-5, with unresolved D. V lost 6 bases and J lost 10, with 22 bases in between. The CDR3 consists of 15 residues. CDR1 and CDR2 (germline): MNHEY, SVGEGT. Here the CDR3 DNA reads TGTGCCAGCAGCATAATGGACGGCCGCATCAGCCCCCAGCATTTT. Its protein product is CASSIMDGRISPQHF.

This clone was counted once. This sequence joins TRBV5-5 and TRBJ1-1, with D perhaps TRBD1 (6 bases). Trimming stripped 7 bases from V and 8 bases from J, with 12 bases between. This CDR3 region has 11 residues. The germline CDR1 and CDR2 sequences are SGHKS and YYEKEE (reference sequence). CDR3 in DNA: TGTGCCAGCCATGGGGGCAAGGAAGCTTTCTTT. Translated, it gives CASHGGKEAFF.